Each of the 3 T cell receptor beta chains below was sequenced from the same sample in a study of T cell responses to AZD1222 COVID-19 vaccine (dated by TCRdb to 2020 to 2023). The library was produced with the immunoSEQ multiplex PCR assay. Imported from immuneACCESS, the table was reduced by TCRdb to in-frame sequences with V and J called. These copies leave out some clones; in studies compared against another copy, an unresolved V gene accounts for under half, and the cause of the remainder is not known. Counted in this sample were about 99,000 clones; approximately 91% of them appeared once. Under 20% of the sample belongs to the ten largest clones. The sample's time point label, in plain terms: baseline before first vaccination. The material sequenced was peripheral blood, taken on day 0 of AZD1222 vaccination. These receptors all stem from an adult in good health.

This sequence joins TRBV27 and TRBJ1-2; no clear D gene. From germline, CDR1 is MNHEY and CDR2 SMNVEV (reference sequence). V was clipped by 4 bases and J by 5 bases, with 11 bases between them. The CDR3 totals 13 residues. The CDR3: CASSYDNEYGYTF. The DNA of the CDR3 is TGTGCCAGCAGTTACGACAACGAATATGGCTACACCTTC.

The chain couples TRBV9 to TRBJ2-7, with D perhaps TRBD2 (5 bases). Trimming removed 5 bases from V and 5 bases from J, with 11 bases in between. The CDR3 contains 12 residues. The V gene's germline CDR1 is SGDLS and CDR2 YYNGEE. The CDR3 coding sequence is TGTGCCAGCAGTGCTACAGCGGACGAGCAGTACTTC. Its protein product is CASSATADEQYF.

J is TRBJ1-1 and V is TRBV7-3; 7 bases line up with TRBD1. After removal of 4 bases from V and 1 base from J, the junction contained 0 bases not matched to a gene. This CDR3 is built from 13 residues. Germline V lookup: CDR1 SGHTA, CDR2 FQGTGA. The CDR3 loop reads CASSSGGNTEAFF. The CDR3 nucleotides read TGTGCCAGCAGCTCAGGGGGGAACACTGAAGCTTTCTTT.